Each of the 5 T cell receptor beta chains below was sequenced from the same sample in a study of T cells expressing NK-cell markers. TCRdb re-called the 5' RACE reads and shows each CDR3 protein once, DNA omitted. Recorded for this sample: about 450,000 distinct CDR3 sequences. Sequencing was performed on blood T cells: a sorted CD56 or NKG2C T cell subset, CD4+ or CD8+ T cells, or bulk PBMC T cells (not recorded which). The source of these receptors is a woman between 18 and 70 years old in good health.

This CDR3 reads CASSSPTGGYYEQYF. This chain links TRBV9 with TRBJ2-7; TCRdb selects TRBD1, and the lack of DNA leaves this call unchecked. In germline, CDR1 is SGDLS, CDR2 YYNGEE. This CDR3 is built from 15 residues.

The rearrangement joins TRBV7-3 to TRBJ2-1; TCRdb's D call of TRBD2 is untestable without DNA. Germline CDR1 is SGHTA and CDR2 is FQGTGA. The CDR3 totals 14 residues. CDR3: CARELAEGDNEQFF.

The genes are TRBV19 and TRBJ2-4. Looked up from germline, CDR1 is LNHDA and CDR2 is SQIVND (reference sequence). The CDR3 extends over 16 amino acids. The chain's CDR3 is CASCRSPSNAKNIQYF.

The V call is TRBV12-3 or TRBV12-4, the J call TRBJ2-3; TCRdb outputs TRBD2, but without DNA this stays unchecked. CDR3 length: 13 residues. CDR3 in amino acids: CASSTSPTDTQYF.

The V call is TRBV28, the J call TRBJ2-1; TCRdb's assignment of TRBD1 cannot be checked, as there is no DNA. The CDR3 covers 13 residues. Germline CDR1 reads MDHEN; CDR2 reads SYDVKM. CDR3 sequence reads: CASSRDSHNEQFF.